Listed below are T cell receptor beta chains from one sample, sequenced in a study of PD-1 blockade in classical Hodgkin lymphoma. Data came from immunoSEQ multiplex PCR; TCRdb stores just in-frame clones and leaves some out. The data contain about 21,000 clones, about 71% of them singletons. Sequenced material: peripheral blood mononuclear cells (PBMCs), taken at baseline. These receptors were obtained from a human donor with classical Hodgkin lymphoma. Each CDR3 is given with its conserved first and last residue. A D gene is named only where the DNA matches it firmly. Clone sizes are given selectively: once, few, many, or a class where the clone is expanded.

TRBJ1-2	NA	TRBV15	TRBD1	TGTGCCACCAGCAGAAAATCTCAGGGGGCGAACTATGGCTACACCTTC	CATSRKSQGANYGYTF
TRBJ2-1	NA	TRBV12-5	NA	TGTGCTAGTGGTTTTCCTAGAGGTCGAGCTGGGCACGAGCAGTTCTTC	CASGFPRGRAGHEQFF
TRBJ2-6	NA	TRBV6-4	NA	TGTGCCAGCAGTGCGGTGATAGGGTTCTCTGGGGCCAACGTCCTGACTTTC	CASSAVIGFSGANVLTF
TRBJ1-2	NA	TRBV5-6	NA	TGTGCCAGCAGAACCTACCAGCAGGGCTATGGCTACACCTTC	CASRTYQQGYGYTF
TRBJ2-2	NA	TRBV5-1	NA	TGCGCCAGCACCTGGGCAGCAGTTGGCGGGGAGCTGTTTTTT	CASTWAAVGGELFF
TRBJ2-2	NA	TRBV2	NA	TGTGCCAGCGGTACCCGAACCGGGGAGCTGTTTTTT	CASGTRTGELFF
TRBJ1-2	NA	TRBV4-2	NA	TGTGCCAGCAGCCAAGATCGGGTAGGCGGTCCTAACTATGGCTACACCTTC	CASSQDRVGGPNYGYTF
TRBJ2-1	NA	TRBV7-9	NA	TGTGCCAGCAGCTTACCCCGCTACAATGAGCAGTTCTTC	CASSLPRYNEQFF
TRBJ2-4	NA	TRBV29-1	NA	TGCAGCGTTGCCCAAAGGTCGGAGGGGACTAAAAACATTCAGTACTTC	CSVAQRSEGTKNIQYF
TRBJ1-2	few	TRBV27	NA	TGTGCCAGCAGTCAGACAGGCTCGCCTTGGGGTAACTATGGCTACACCTTC	CASSQTGSPWGNYGYTF
TRBJ1-1	NA	TRBV5-1	NA	TGCGCCAGCAGCTTGAGTCCGATGAACACTGAAGCTTTCTTT	CASSLSPMNTEAFF
TRBJ2-2	NA	TRBV6-1	NA	TGTGCCAGCGCCCCAGGGCGCACCGGGGAGCTGTTTTTT	CASAPGRTGELFF
TRBJ2-4	NA	TRBV4-3	NA	TGCGCCAGCAGCCAAGAAGCACAGAGGAAGGGAAACATTCAGTACTTC	CASSQEAQRKGNIQYF
TRBJ2-5	NA	TRBV5-4	NA	TGTGCCAGCAGCTTAGGGGGCGGGGGAGAGACCCAGTACTTC	CASSLGGGGETQYF
TRBJ1-3	NA	TRBV19	NA	TGTGCCAGTACCCTGACCCCGGCCCCTGGAAACACCATATATTTT	CASTLTPAPGNTIYF
TRBJ1-1	NA	TRBV18	NA	TGTGCCAGCTCACCACCTTCCTGGGCAGGGCAGGACACTGAAGCTTTCTTT	CASSPPSWAGQDTEAFF
TRBJ1-2	NA	TRBV11-1	NA	TGTGCCAGCAGCTTAGATTCTTCAGGGCGGTCCTATGGCTACACCTTC	CASSLDSSGRSYGYTF
TRBJ1-2	NA	TRBV19	TRBD1	TGTGCCAGTAGGCCTACGGACAGGGAATATGGCTACACCTTC	CASRPTDREYGYTF
TRBJ1-1	NA	TRBV28	TRBD1	TGTGCCAACAGACAACAGGGGGCTAGAACTGAAGCTTTCTTT	CANRQQGARTEAFF
TRBJ2-3	NA	TRBV7-7	NA	TGTGCCAGCAGCCCACCTTCAGGAGATACGCAGTATTTT	CASSPPSGDTQYF
TRBJ2-5	NA	TRBV30	NA	TGTGCCTGGAGTGTAAAGGGGTGGGGTAATCAGGAGACCCAGTACTTC	CAWSVKGWGNQETQYF
TRBJ1-2	once	TRBV2	NA	TGTGCCAGCGAGCAGGGTGACTATGGCTACACCTTC	CASEQGDYGYTF
TRBJ2-7	NA	TRBV6-5	NA	TGTGCCAGCAGTTACTCTGGGGGGCAGGGGGAGCAGTACTTC	CASSYSGGQGEQYF